The TCR beta chain under discussion was sequenced for a study of regulatory T cells in long-lasting Graves disease. Overall study findings and caveats: Repertoires from persistent disease leaned toward TRBV28, TRBJ1-2 and TRBJ2-5. Persistent Graves' patients showed less TCR diversity than newly diagnosed patients showed. Persistent patients shared more public clonotypes (roughly 2,500) than new patients (roughly 1,000).

Specified time point: newly diagnosed GD, antithyroid drugs for less than 3 months. From RNA extracted from PBMCs, the TCR library was made. The CDR3 length is 12 residues. The germline gives CDR1 SGHRS, CDR2 YFSETQ. According to the study, TCR beta libraries were built with iRepertoire HTBI primers and CDR3-region Arm-PCR. Authors' methods: Spanning all samples, the identified segments comprised 62 TRBV and about 15 TRBJ. MiXCR, applied by TCRdb to the multiplex PCR reads, yields one record per CDR3 protein. The V and J calls here are based on TCRdb, not the publication. The sample contains 420,000 or so distinct CDR3 sequences, about 16% of which appear only once. Many counts were recorded for this clonotype. Its antigen remains unknown. A junction boundary mismatches the germline segment, possibly from a read error. These data also featured in a second study, about T cells in Graves' hyperthyroidism and ophthalmopathy.

The chain couples TRBV5-1 to TRBJ2-5, with no clear D. The sequencing here drew on peripheral blood mononuclear cells (PBMCs), taken at new diagnosis, from a patient treated with antithyroid drugs. The receptor was isolated from a woman aged 18-29 years with Graves disease. DNA of the CDR3: TGTGCCAGCAGCCGCTTACAAGAGACCCAGTACTTC. Translation: CASSRLQETQYF.